Sequencing of this T cell receptor beta chain was carried out in a study of human T cells and chemical hapten exposure. Study-level background: Alopecia areata, totalis or universalis was found in mostly female patients. Variation in per-sample TCR yields came mainly from small pooled library volume differences.

Trimming removed 6 bases at V and 5 bases at J, with 13 bases between. Germline CDR1 reads MNHEY; CDR2 reads SVGEGT. The CDR3 runs 14 residues. Time point specified: patch test 2, 6 weeks after DPC sensitization. Treatment given: therapeutic diphenylcyclopropenone sensitization with weekly scalp DPC. Many counts were recorded for this clonotype. In the authors' methods: Across samples, TCR counts had a median of about 92,000 and ranged from about 23,224 to 700,000. TCRdb processed the RACE reads anew with MiXCR; each CDR3 protein has one entry. The V and J calls were not made by the authors but by TCRdb's processing. Of 350,000 to 400,000 distinct CDR3 sequences detected, more than 5% appear once; the ten largest clones hold about 5.4%.

The sequencing used whole blood, collected in connection with sensitization to the hapten diphenylcyclopropenone (DPC). This clonotype originated in a woman between 18 and 30 years old with alopecia areata. Some clones in this sample may be carry-over from other donors' samples. This chain links TRBV6-2 or TRBV6-3 with TRBJ2-2; D might be TRBD2 (5 bases). The DNA for the CDR3 is TGTGCCAGCAGACCTCCCGGGGAAACCGGGGAGCTGTTTTTT. It specifies CASRPPGETGELFF.